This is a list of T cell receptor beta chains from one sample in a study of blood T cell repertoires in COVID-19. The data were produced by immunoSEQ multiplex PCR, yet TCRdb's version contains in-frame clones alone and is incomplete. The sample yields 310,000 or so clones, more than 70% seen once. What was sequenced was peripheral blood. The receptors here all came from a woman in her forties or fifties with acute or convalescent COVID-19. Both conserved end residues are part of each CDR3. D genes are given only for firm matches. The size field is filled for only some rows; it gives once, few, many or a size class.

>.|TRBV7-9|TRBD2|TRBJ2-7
CASSGGSAGEDEQYF
TGTGCCAGCAGCGGTGGGTCAGCGGGAGAAGACGAGCAGTACTTC
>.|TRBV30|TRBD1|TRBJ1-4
CAGTAKTNEKLFF
TGTGCCGGGACAGCGAAAACTAATGAAAAACTGTTTTTT
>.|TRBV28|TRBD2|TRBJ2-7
CASNLAGASYEQYF
TGTGCCAGCAACCTAGCGGGAGCCTCCTACGAGCAGTACTTC
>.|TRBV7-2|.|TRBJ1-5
CASSLAIPNRVRNQPQHF
TGTGCCAGCAGCTTAGCGATCCCTAACAGGGTTCGCAATCAGCCCCAGCATTTT
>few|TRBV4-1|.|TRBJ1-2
CASSQDRREYGYTF
TGCGCCAGCAGCCAAGATCGCAGGGAATATGGCTACACCTTC
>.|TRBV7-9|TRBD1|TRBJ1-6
CASGPMTGYNSPLHF
TGTGCCAGCGGCCCGATGACAGGGTATAATTCACCCCTCCACTTT
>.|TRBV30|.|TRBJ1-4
CAWGRGEKLFF
TGTGCCTGGGGGCGGGGAGAAAAACTGTTTTTT
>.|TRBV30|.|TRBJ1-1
CAWSKQQGFTEAFF
TGTGCCTGGAGTAAGCAACAGGGCTTCACTGAAGCTTTCTTT
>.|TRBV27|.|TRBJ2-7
CASSKGQPYEQYF
TGTGCCAGCAGTAAAGGACAGCCCTACGAGCAGTACTTC
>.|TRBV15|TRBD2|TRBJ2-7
CATTLAGGPGGGQYF
TGTGCCACCACACTAGCGGGAGGACCTGGTGGGGGGCAGTACTTC
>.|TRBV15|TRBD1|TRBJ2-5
CATRTGGLGETQYF
TGTGCCACCCGGACAGGGGGCCTTGGGGAGACCCAGTACTTC
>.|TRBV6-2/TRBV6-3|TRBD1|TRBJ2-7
CASRPPTGSPYEQYF
TGTGCCAGCAGGCCTCCGACAGGGTCCCCCTACGAGCAGTACTTC
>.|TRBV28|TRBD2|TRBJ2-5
CASSSSRLAGGETQYF
TGTGCCAGCAGTTCTTCCCGACTAGCGGGAGGAGAGACCCAGTACTTC
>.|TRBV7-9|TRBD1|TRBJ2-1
CASSYPGQALNEQFF
TGTGCCAGCAGCTACCCGGGACAGGCCCTCAATGAGCAGTTCTTC
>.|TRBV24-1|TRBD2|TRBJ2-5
CATSWGGETQYF
TGTGCCACCAGTTGGGGGGGTGAGACCCAGTACTTC
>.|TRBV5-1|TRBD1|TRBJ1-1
CASRAGGTEAFF
TGCGCCAGCAGGGCAGGGGGCACTGAAGCTTTCTTT
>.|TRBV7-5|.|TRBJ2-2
CVRSLNDRGSSGSGDTGELFF
TGTGTCAGAAGCTTAAACGATCGCGGGTCTAGCGGGAGTGGGGACACCGGGGAGCTGTTTTTT
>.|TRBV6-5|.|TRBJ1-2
CASSYASWTPGGYTF
TGTGCCAGCAGTTACGCGAGCTGGACACCCGGAGGCTACACCTTC
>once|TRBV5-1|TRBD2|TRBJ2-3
CASSLGGAGDAGDTQYF
TGCGCCAGCAGCTTGGGGGGAGCGGGAGATGCTGGAGATACGCAGTATTTT
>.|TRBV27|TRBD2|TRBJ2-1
CASSLTGTSGSFRSYNEQFF
TGTGCCAGCAGTTTAACTGGGACTAGCGGGAGCTTCCGCTCCTACAATGAGCAGTTCTTC
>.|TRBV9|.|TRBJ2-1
CASSVSPLADGDEQFF
TGTGCCAGCAGCGTAAGTCCCTTAGCGGATGGGGATGAGCAGTTCTTC
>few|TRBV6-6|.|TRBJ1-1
CASRASGGEAFF
TGTGCCAGCAGGGCCTCGGGTGGTGAAGCTTTCTTT
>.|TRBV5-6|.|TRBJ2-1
CASSLAGSSYNEQFF
TGTGCCAGCTCCCTGGCTGGGAGCTCCTACAATGAGCAGTTCTTC
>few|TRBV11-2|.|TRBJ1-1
CASSFQNTEAFF
TGTGCCAGCAGCTTCCAAAACACTGAAGCTTTCTTT
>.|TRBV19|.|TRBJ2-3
CASKGRRDTDTQYF
TGTGCCAGTAAGGGCCGGCGGGACACAGATACGCAGTATTTT
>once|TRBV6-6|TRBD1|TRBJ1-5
CASTGAGTGGQPQHF
TGTGCCAGCACCGGTGCCGGGACAGGGGGGCAGCCCCAGCATTTT
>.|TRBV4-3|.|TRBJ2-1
CASIGLSGASYNEQFF
TGCGCCAGCATCGGCCTTAGCGGAGCCTCCTACAATGAGCAGTTCTTC